Reported below is one TCR beta chain. The source of the sample is a study of shared clonotypes between healthy human individuals. On the study more broadly: Each donor had three CD4 naive, three CD4 memory, two CD8 naive and one CD8 memory plate.

The naive CD8 fraction comprised CD45RO-negative cells positively selected for CCR7 and excluded terminally differentiated effector memory CD45RA+ cells. There were no recent acute infections or vaccinations among the donors, who were healthy HIV-negative adults. The protocol was immunoSEQ multiplex PCR, while the TCRdb copy is restricted to in-frame clones and leaves out a portion. The table has about 590,000 clones, roughly 95% seen once. Trimming left V 3 bases short and J 10 bases short, with 10 bases between. Per germline, CDR1 LNHDA and CDR2 SQIVND (reference sequence). The CDR3 loop spans 12 amino acids.

The chain is built from TRBV19 and TRBJ2-1; D ambiguous. The source material was naive CD8+ T cells sorted from blood. This sequence was found in a woman under 40 in good health. The chain's CDR3 is CASSIWGWEQFF. The CDR3 nucleotides read TGTGCCAGTAGTATTTGGGGTTGGGAGCAGTTCTTC.